This T cell receptor beta chain was captured in a study of blood T cell repertoires in COVID-19. Germline V gives CDR1 SGHRS, CDR2 YFSETQ. The J segment lost 4 bases and the V segment lost 4 bases, leaving 8 bases of the junction unmatched. The CDR3 sequence is 15 residues long. Participants reported their clinical history, and cohort assignment relied on those reports. Only in-frame clones appear in the TCRdb table, and some are missing; sequencing was by immunoSEQ multiplex PCR. The data show approximately 270,000 clones, approximately 90% seen once. Sequenced sample: PBMCs or T cells enriched from blood (not recorded which). V gene TRBV5-1 combines with J gene TRBJ2-7, with 10 nucleotides matching TRBD2. The receptor was derived from a man in his forties who had been exposed to COVID-19. CDR3: CASSLSTSGRYEQYF. Here the CDR3 DNA reads TGCGCCAGCAGCCTATCGACTAGCGGGCGGTACGAGCAGTACTTC.